The table lists the clone carrying this T cell receptor beta chain with many counts. These data are taken from a study of response to subunit inactivated influenza vaccine. MiXCR, run by TCRdb on the RT-PCR reads, gives a single entry per CDR3 protein. The sample contains over 450,000 distinct CDR3 sequences, roughly 13% of which appear only once. CDR1 DFQATT and CDR2 SNEGSKA come from the germline V gene (reference sequence). With V trimmed by 5 bases and J by 7 bases, 11 bases remained unmatched. The CDR3 is made up of 15 amino acids. This receptor was taken from a man aged 45-65 years who received an inactivated influenza vaccine. The rearrangement links TRBV20-1 to TRBJ1-5, with 10 bases aligning to TRBD1. Source: PBMCs from blood, taken about 40 days after vaccination. CDR3 DNA: TGCAGTGCTTCGGACAGGGGGGGAATGGGGCAGCCCCAGCATTTT. It translates to CSASDRGGMGQPQHF.